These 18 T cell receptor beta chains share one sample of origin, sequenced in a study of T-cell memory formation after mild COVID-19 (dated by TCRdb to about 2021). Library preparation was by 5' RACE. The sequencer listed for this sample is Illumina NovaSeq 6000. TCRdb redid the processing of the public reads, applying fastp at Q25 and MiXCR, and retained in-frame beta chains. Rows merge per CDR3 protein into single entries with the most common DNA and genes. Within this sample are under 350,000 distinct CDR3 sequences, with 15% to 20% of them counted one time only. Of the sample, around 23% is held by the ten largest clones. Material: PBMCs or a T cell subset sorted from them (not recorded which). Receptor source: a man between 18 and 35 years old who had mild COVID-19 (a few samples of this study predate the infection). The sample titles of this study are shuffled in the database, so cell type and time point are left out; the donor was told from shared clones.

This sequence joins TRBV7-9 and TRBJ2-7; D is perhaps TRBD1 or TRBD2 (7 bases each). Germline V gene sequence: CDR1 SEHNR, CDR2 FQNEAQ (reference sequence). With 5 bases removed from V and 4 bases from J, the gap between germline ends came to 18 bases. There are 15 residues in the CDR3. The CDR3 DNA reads TGTGCCAGCAGCCCGGGGGGACAGAGAATTTACGAGCAGTACTTC. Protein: CASSPGGQRIYEQYF. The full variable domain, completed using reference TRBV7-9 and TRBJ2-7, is DTGVSQNPRHKITKRGQNVTFRCDPISEHNRLYWYRQTLGQGPEFLTYFQNEAQLEKSRLLSDRFSAERPKGSFSTLEIQRTEQGDSAMYLCASSPGGQRIYEQYFGPGTRLTVT.

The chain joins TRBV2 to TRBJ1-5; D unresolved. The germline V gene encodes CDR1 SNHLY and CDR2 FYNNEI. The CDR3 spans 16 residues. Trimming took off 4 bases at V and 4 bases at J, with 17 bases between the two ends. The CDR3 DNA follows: TGTGCCAGCAGTGCCCCAGGCCCGAGGTGGAATCAGCCCCAGCATTTT. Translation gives CASSAPGPRWNQPQHF.

The CDR3 DNA reads TGCAGTGGTATCTTCGCGGGGGCTGGCACAGATACGCAGTATTTT. This gives the protein CSGIFAGAGTDTQYF. The chain has TRBV20-1 and TRBJ2-3, with a tentative D call TRBD2 (7 bases). Trimming cost V 7 bases and J 1 base, with 18 bases left between them. The germline V gene encodes CDR1 DFQATT and CDR2 SNEGSKA (reference sequence). This CDR3 is 15 amino acids long.

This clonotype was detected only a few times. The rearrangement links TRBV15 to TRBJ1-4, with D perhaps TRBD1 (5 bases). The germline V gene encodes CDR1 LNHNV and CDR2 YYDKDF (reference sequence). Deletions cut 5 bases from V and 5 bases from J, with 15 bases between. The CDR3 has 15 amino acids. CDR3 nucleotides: TGTGCCACCAGCGAGGGGCGGCGGCAGAATGAAAAACTGTTTTTT. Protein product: CATSEGRRQNEKLFF. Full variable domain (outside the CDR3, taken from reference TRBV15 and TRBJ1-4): DAMVIQNPRYQVTQFGKPVTLSCSQTLNHNVMYWYQQKSSQAPKLLFHYYDKDFNNEADTPDNFQSRRPNTSFCFLDIRSPGLGDTAMYLCATSEGRRQNEKLFFGSGTQLSVL.

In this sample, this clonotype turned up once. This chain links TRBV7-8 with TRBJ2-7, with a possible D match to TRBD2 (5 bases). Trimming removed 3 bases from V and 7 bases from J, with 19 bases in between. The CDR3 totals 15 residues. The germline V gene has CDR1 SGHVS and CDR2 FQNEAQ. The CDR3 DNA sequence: TGTGCCAGCAGCTTCCTCACGGGTGCACCGGGGGAGCAGTACGTC. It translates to CASSFLTGAPGEQYV.

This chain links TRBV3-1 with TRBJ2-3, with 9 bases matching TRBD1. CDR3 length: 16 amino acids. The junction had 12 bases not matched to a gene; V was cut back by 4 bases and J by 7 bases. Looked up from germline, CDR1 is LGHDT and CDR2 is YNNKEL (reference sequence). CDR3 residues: CASSPLPGQGPHTQYF. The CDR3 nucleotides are TGTGCCAGCAGCCCCTTGCCGGGACAGGGACCTCATACGCAGTATTTT.

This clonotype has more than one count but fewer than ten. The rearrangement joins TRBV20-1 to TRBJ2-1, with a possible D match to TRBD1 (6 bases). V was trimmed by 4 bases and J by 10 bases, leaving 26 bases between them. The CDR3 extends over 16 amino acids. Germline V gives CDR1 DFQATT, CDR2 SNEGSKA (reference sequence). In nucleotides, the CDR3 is TGCAGTGCTACCCTCACATACGGTAGGGGGTTGAACGAGCAGTTCTTC. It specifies CSATLTYGRGLNEQFF.

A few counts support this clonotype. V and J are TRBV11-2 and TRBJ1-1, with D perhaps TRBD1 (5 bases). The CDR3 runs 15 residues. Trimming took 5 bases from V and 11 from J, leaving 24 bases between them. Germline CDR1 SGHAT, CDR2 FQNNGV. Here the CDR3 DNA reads TGTGCCAGCAGCCCCTCCGGGACGAGGAAGGGAGAGGCTTTCTTT. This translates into CASSPSGTRKGEAFF.

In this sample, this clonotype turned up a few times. CDR3 in DNA: TGTGCCAGCACCGGCGACGGTGCCTATGGCTACACCTTC. Translating gives CASTGDGAYGYTF. The chain links TRBV5-4 to TRBJ1-2; no clear D gene. Trimming left V 6 bases short and J 4 bases short, with 13 bases between. The CDR3 sequence is 13 residues long. From germline, CDR1 is SGHNT and CDR2 YYREEE (reference sequence).

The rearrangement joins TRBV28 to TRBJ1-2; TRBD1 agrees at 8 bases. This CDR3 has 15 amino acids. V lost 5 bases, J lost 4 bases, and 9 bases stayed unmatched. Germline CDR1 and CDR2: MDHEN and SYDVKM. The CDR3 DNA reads TGTGCCAGCAGTCCAGATACCGGGACAGGCTATGGCTACACCTTC. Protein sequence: CASSPDTGTGYGYTF.

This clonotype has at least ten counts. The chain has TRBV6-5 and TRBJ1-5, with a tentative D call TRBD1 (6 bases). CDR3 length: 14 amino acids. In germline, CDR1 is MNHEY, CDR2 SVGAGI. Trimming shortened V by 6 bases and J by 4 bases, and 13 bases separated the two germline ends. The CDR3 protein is CASSQGGRNQPQHF. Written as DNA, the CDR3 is TGTGCCAGCAGCCAAGGGGGTCGGAATCAGCCCCAGCATTTT.

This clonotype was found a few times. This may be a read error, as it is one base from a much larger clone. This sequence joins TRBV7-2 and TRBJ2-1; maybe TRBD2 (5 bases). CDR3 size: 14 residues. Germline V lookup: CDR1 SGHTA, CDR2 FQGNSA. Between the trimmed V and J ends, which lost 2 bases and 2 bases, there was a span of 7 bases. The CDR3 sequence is CASSLPGTYNEQFF. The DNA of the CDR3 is TGTGCCAGCAGCTTACCGGGGACCTACAATGAGCAGTTCTTC. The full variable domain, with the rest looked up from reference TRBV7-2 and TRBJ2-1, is GAGVSQSPSNKVTEKGKDVELRCDPISGHTALYWYRQSLGQGLEFLIYFQGNSAPDKSGLPSDRFSAERTGGSVSTLTIQRTQQEDSAVYLCASSLPGTYNEQFFGPGTRLTVL.

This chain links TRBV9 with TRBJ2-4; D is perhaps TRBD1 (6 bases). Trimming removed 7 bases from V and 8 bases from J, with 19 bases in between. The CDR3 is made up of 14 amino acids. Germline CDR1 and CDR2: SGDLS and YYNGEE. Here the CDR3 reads CASGGAGVRDIQYF. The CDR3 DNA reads TGTGCCAGCGGGGGCGCAGGGGTTCGGGACATTCAGTACTTC.

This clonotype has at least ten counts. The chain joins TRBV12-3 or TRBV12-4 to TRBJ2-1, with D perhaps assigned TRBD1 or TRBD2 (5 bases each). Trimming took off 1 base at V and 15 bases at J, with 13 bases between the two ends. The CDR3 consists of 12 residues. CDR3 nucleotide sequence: TGTGCCAGCAGTTTAGGGGGGAGCGGAGGGTTCTTC. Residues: CASSLGGSGGFF.

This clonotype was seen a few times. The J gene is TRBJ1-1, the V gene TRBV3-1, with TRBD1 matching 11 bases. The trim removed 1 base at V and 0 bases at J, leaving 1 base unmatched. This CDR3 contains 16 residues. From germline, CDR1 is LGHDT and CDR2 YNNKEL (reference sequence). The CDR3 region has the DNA TGTGCCAGCAGCCAAGGGACAGGGGGCCTGAACACTGAAGCTTTCTTT. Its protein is CASSQGTGGLNTEAFF.

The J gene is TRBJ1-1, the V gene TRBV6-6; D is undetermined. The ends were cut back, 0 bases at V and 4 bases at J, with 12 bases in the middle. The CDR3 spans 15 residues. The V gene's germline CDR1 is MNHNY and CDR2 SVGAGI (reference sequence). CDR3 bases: TGTGCCAGCAGTTACTCGAGGACCGCGAGCACTGAAGCTTTCTTT. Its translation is CASSYSRTASTEAFF.

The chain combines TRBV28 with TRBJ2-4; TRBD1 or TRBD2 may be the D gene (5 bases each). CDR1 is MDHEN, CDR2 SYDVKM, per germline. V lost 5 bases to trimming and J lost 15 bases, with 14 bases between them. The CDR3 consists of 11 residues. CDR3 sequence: CASSHRDARYF. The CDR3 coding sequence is TGTGCCAGCAGTCACCGGGACGCTCGGTACTTC.

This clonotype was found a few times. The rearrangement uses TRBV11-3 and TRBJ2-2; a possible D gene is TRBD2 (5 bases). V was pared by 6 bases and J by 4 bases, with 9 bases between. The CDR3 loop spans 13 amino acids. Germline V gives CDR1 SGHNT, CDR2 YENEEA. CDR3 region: CASSRAGTGELFF. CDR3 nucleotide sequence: TGTGCCAGCAGTAGGGCGGGCACCGGGGAGCTGTTTTTT.